This TCR beta chain was found in a study of T cells after yellow fever vaccination. About the study: Some fractions had low cell numbers, and these were prepared with SMART-Seq v4 Ultra Low Input. Notes on the study in general: The secondary response was weaker but peaked faster, day 5 versus 15. Post-booster repertoires contained most primary-vaccination clones again (roughly 96% CD4, roughly 91% CD8).

Trimming at V came to 10 bases and at J to 5 bases, leaving 6 bases not matched to a gene. The CDR3 sequence is 13 residues long. Germline V gene lookup returns CDR1 MGHDK and CDR2 SYGVNS. TCR cDNA was made by 5'RACE template switching, adding a universal primer site and UMIs. TCRdb itself ran the 5' RACE reads through MiXCR, one entry per CDR3 protein. The sample contains 250,000 to 400,000 distinct CDR3 sequences, 3.5% to 4.5% of which appear only once. This clonotype was counted at least ten times. Antigen: not known. The sample in question was PBMCs, obtained 15 days after the yellow fever booster vaccination. The sequence was collected from a man younger than 35 who received the YFV17D yellow fever vaccine. V usage is TRBV25-1 and J usage is TRBJ1-1; TRBD1 aligns across 11 bases. The CDR3 coding sequence is TGTGCCACCTCCGGGACAGGGGGGACTGAAGCTTTCTTT. It is translated as CATSGTGGTEAFF. The full variable domain, with the rest looked up from reference TRBV25-1 and TRBJ1-1, is EADIYQTPRYLVIGTGKKITLECSQTMGHDKMYWYQQDPGMELHLIHYSYGVNSTEKGDLSSESTVSRIRTEHFPLTLESARPSHTSQYLCATSGTGGTEAFFGQGTRLTVV.